The rows below give T cell receptor beta chains drawn from one sample of a study of OX40 agonist ivuxolimab in advanced cancers. Here immunoSEQ multiplex PCR was the method, and the copy in TCRdb shows in-frame clones only, minus some. The data contain approximately 68,000 clones, approximately 81% of them singletons. The sample in question was CD4+ or CD8+ T cells sorted from blood, obtained in a trial of the OX40 agonist ivuxolimab. These receptors originate from an adult with an advanced solid tumor such as melanoma, head and neck, liver or kidney cancer. Both conserved end residues are part of each CDR3. Fields, in order: V gene, clone size, D gene, J gene, CDR3 DNA, CDR3 protein. The D gene is left open where the match is weak. Size is omitted from some rows. Given values are once, few, many or a class for expanded clones.

TRBV18,NA,TRBD1,TRBJ2-1,TGTGCCAGCTCACCATTTCAATCGGGACAGTTTAACAATGAGCAGTTCTTC,CASSPFQSGQFNNEQFF
TRBV5-1,NA,NA,TRBJ2-1,TGCGCCAGCAGCTTCCAGGGGCTGGATGAGCAGTTCTTC,CASSFQGLDEQFF
TRBV19,NA,TRBD1,TRBJ1-6,TGTGCCAGTAGTATAGGGACAGGAAATTCACCCCTCCACTTT,CASSIGTGNSPLHF
TRBV15,NA,NA,TRBJ1-2,TGTGCCACCAGCGGATCCGGAGTCGAAACTAACTATGGCTACACCTTC,CATSGSGVETNYGYTF
TRBV9,NA,NA,TRBJ2-3,TGTGCCAGCAGCCCTAGGAGGGGCCCAGATACGCAGTATTTT,CASSPRRGPDTQYF
TRBV4-2,NA,NA,TRBJ1-5,TGTGCCAGCAGCCGGGACATAACTAGCAATCAGCCCCAGCATTTT,CASSRDITSNQPQHF
TRBV29-1,NA,NA,TRBJ2-3,TGCAGCGTTATCCCTATACAAAGCACAGATACGCAGTATTTT,CSVIPIQSTDTQYF
TRBV9,NA,TRBD2,TRBJ2-3,TGTGCCAGCAGCCCCCCGGGGGCTAGCGGGGCCCGCACAGATACGCAGTATTTT,CASSPPGASGARTDTQYF
TRBV6-5,once,TRBD2,TRBJ2-5,TGTGCCAGCCGAGAGACTAGCGGGAGGGGAATGACCCAGTACTTC,CASRETSGRGMTQYF
TRBV9,NA,NA,TRBJ1-1,TGTGCCAGCAGCGTAGCTGGAGGGGGCACTGAAGCTTTCTTT,CASSVAGGGTEAFF
TRBV2,NA,NA,TRBJ1-2,TGTGCCAGCAACCCCATCCAACAGGTTGGGTATGACTACACCTTC,CASNPIQQVGYDYTF
TRBV4-2,NA,NA,TRBJ2-5,TGTGCCAGCAGCCAAGAAGAGACCCAGTACTTC,CASSQEETQYF
TRBV7-9,few,NA,TRBJ2-7,TGTGCCAGCAGCCTGACAGGCCTCTACGAGCAGTACTTC,CASSLTGLYEQYF
TRBV11-2,NA,NA,TRBJ1-2,TGTGCCAGCAAGTTCAGCAACAGTAACTATGGCTACACCTTC,CASKFSNSNYGYTF
TRBV11-1,NA,TRBD1,TRBJ2-5,TGTGCCAGCAGCCAAGGGAACAGGGGGGCCCAAGAGACCCAGTACTTC,CASSQGNRGAQETQYF
TRBV10-3,NA,NA,TRBJ1-5,TGTGCCATCGGACAGACTAATAGCAATCAGCCCCAGCATTTT,CAIGQTNSNQPQHF
TRBV7-2,NA,TRBD2,TRBJ2-7,TGTGCCAGCAGCTTAGAAGGGACTAGCGGGAGCTACGAGCAGTACTTC,CASSLEGTSGSYEQYF
TRBV28,NA,TRBD2,TRBJ2-7,TGTGCCAGCAGCTCTCACAACCCAGGGACTAGCGGGGGGATTTTC,CASSSHNPGTSGGIF
TRBV29-1,few,NA,TRBJ1-1,TGCAGCGTTGTCCCACTGGGGCGATACAGGGCTTTCTTT,CSVVPLGRYRAFF
TRBV4-2,NA,TRBD2,TRBJ2-3,TGTGCCAGCAGCCAAGAAGTTCCTAGCGGGGGTAGGACAGATACGCAGTATTTT,CASSQEVPSGGRTDTQYF
TRBV4-3,NA,TRBD1,TRBJ1-2,TGCGCCAGCAGCCAACAAGGGGGCGACTATGGCTACACCTTC,CASSQQGGDYGYTF
TRBV18,NA,TRBD1,TRBJ1-5,TGTGCCAGCTCGCCCGGGACAGAATACAATCAGCCCCAGCATTTT,CASSPGTEYNQPQHF
TRBV4-2,NA,NA,TRBJ1-5,TGTGCCAGCAGCCCCGACGGTAGCAATCAGCCCCAGCATTTT,CASSPDGSNQPQHF
TRBV9,NA,NA,TRBJ2-3,TGTGCCAGCAGCCCTCTGGGGGGGCTTACTAGCACAGATACGCAGTATTTT,CASSPLGGLTSTDTQYF
TRBV5-8,NA,NA,TRBJ1-2,TGTGCCAGCAGCTTGGAAGGGGCGCGGACGAATGGCTACACCTTC,CASSLEGARTNGYTF
TRBV5-8,NA,NA,TRBJ2-6,TGTGCCAGCAGCTCCTTAGCGGCGGGCGACAACGTCCTGACTTTC,CASSSLAAGDNVLTF
TRBV5-1,NA,TRBD2,TRBJ2-1,TGCGCCAGCAGCCGAACTAGCGGAATCAATGAGCAGTTCTTC,CASSRTSGINEQFF
TRBV7-2,NA,NA,TRBJ1-6,TGTGCCAGCAGCCCCAACAAGTTTTCACCCCTCCACTTT,CASSPNKFSPLHF
TRBV20-1,NA,TRBD1,TRBJ1-2,TGCAGTGCCGGGGACAGTCAAATCTTC,CSAGDSQIF
TRBV5-1,NA,NA,TRBJ1-4,TGCGCCAGCAGCTTAACATCGCGTGGGGAAAAACTGTTTTTT,CASSLTSRGEKLFF
TRBV18,NA,TRBD1,TRBJ1-5,TGTGCCAGCTCATCGAGCCAGGGGGCAAGCAATCAGCCCCAGCATTTT,CASSSSQGASNQPQHF
TRBV23-1,NA,NA,TRBJ2-3,TGCGCCAGCAGTCAGCGCCGTGCAGATACGCAGTATTTT,CASSQRRADTQYF
TRBV7-2,many,NA,TRBJ1-5,TGTGCCAGCAGCTTCGGTACCGTGGTTAGTAGCAATCAGCCCCAGCATTTT,CASSFGTVVSSNQPQHF
TRBV7-9,NA,TRBD2,TRBJ2-3,TGTGCCGGACTAGCGGGAGGGCGAGATACGCAGTATTTT,CAGLAGGRDTQYF
TRBV7-9,NA,NA,TRBJ1-4,TGTGCCAGCAGCTCCAGAAAGATGCCAAATGAAAAACTGTTTTTT,CASSSRKMPNEKLFF
TRBV4-3,NA,NA,TRBJ1-2,TGCGCCAGCAGCCAAGATCGTGTCGGTGGCTACACCTTC,CASSQDRVGGYTF
TRBV7-3,NA,TRBD2,TRBJ2-1,TGTGCCAGCAGCTTAATGGGCGGGAGTGTACAGGAGCAGTTCTTC,CASSLMGGSVQEQFF
TRBV2,NA,TRBD2,TRBJ2-7,TGTGCCGGACAGCGGGAGGTCCTCTACGAGCAGTACTTC,CAGQREVLYEQYF
TRBV7-2,NA,NA,TRBJ1-5,TGTGCCAGCAGCTGGAGCAGTGATAGCAATCAGCCCCAGCATTTT,CASSWSSDSNQPQHF
TRBV7-2,NA,NA,TRBJ2-3,TGTGCCAGCAGCTTGGGGTGGGGCGGGGGCCGAGGAGCAGATACGCAGTATTTT,CASSLGWGGGRGADTQYF
TRBV7-9,NA,NA,TRBJ1-4,TGTGCCAGCAGCTTAGGGGTAGGGGACCCTAATGAAAAACTGTTTTTT,CASSLGVGDPNEKLFF
TRBV18,NA,NA,TRBJ1-4,TGTGCCAGCTCACCCAAGGTCGAAGAAAAACTGTTTTTT,CASSPKVEEKLFF
TRBV7-9,few,TRBD2,TRBJ2-1,TGTGCCAGCAGCTTTCGGACTAGCGGTTACAATGAGCAGTTCTTC,CASSFRTSGYNEQFF
TRBV28,NA,NA,TRBJ2-1,TGTGCCAGCGGGTCGGACAGCGACAATGAGCAGTTCTTC,CASGSDSDNEQFF
TRBV20-1,few,NA,TRBJ2-5,TGCAGTGCTAGATTCGAGACCCAGTACTTC,CSARFETQYF
TRBV7-2,NA,TRBD2,TRBJ2-4,TGTGCCAGCAGCCTAGGACTAGCGGGAGGTGTCATTCAGTACTTC,CASSLGLAGGVIQYF
TRBV12-1,once,NA,TRBJ2-1,TGTGCCAGCAGACGGACAGGGGGGACAATGAAGCAGTTCTTC,CASRRTGGTMKQFF
TRBV5-1,NA,NA,TRBJ1-5,TGCGCCAGCAGCTTGGCCATTGGGATTCAGCCCCAGCATTTT,CASSLAIGIQPQHF
TRBV4-2,few,TRBD2,TRBJ2-1,TGTGCCAGCAGCCCCAACGCGGCTAGCGGGATTTATGAGCAGTTCTTC,CASSPNAASGIYEQFF
TRBV19,NA,NA,TRBJ1-4,TGTGCCAGTAGGGCGCGGTTGGAGGAAAAACTGTTTTTT,CASRARLEEKLFF
TRBV21-1,once,NA,TRBJ2-3,TGTGCCACCACTGTAATCCGCACAGATACGCAGTATTTT,CATTVIRTDTQYF
TRBV6-1,NA,NA,TRBJ1-3,TGTGCCAGCACCGAACAAGGGGAATCTGGAAACACCATATATTTT,CASTEQGESGNTIYF
TRBV7-8,NA,NA,TRBJ1-5,TGTGCCAGCAGCTTAGCCGAGAGCGGCAATCAGCCCCAGCATTTT,CASSLAESGNQPQHF